The 3 T cell receptor beta chains below all came from one sample that was sequenced in a study of T cells in Graves' hyperthyroidism and ophthalmopathy. It was RNA transcripts that yielded the amplified TCR beta CDR3 regions. Primed by the HTBI set, a first-round RT-PCR was run on the TCR CDR3. Each CDR3 protein gets one entry after TCRdb re-called the multiplex PCR reads with MiXCR. Seen here are approximately 530,000 distinct CDR3 sequences, approximately 15% observed once, and the top ten hold 18%. The sample taken for sequencing was blood. The origin of the receptors is a young woman with Graves' hyperthyroidism.

This clonotype turned up a few times. This rearrangement joins TRBV11-2 to TRBJ1-6; TRBD1 matches at 7 bases. Looked up from germline, CDR1 is SGHAT and CDR2 is FQNNGV. The CDR3 covers 14 residues. Trimming cost V 5 bases and J 10 bases; bases outside gene matches: 8. CDR3 bases: TGTGCCAGCAGCCTAACAGGGGTAGGGTCACCCCTCCACTTT. Translation gives CASSLTGVGSPLHF.

This clonotype was recorded many times. This chain uses TRBV11-3 with TRBJ2-3; 9 bases are shared with TRBD1. CDR3 size: 17 residues. The J segment lost 1 base and the V segment lost 4 bases, leaving 9 bases of the junction unmatched. CDR1 and CDR2 from the germline V gene are SGHNT and YENEEA. The CDR3 coding sequence is TGTGCCAGCAGCTCAAGACACGGACAGGGGCGCACAGATACGCAGTATTTT. This encodes CASSSRHGQGRTDTQYF. The full variable domain, with the rest looked up from reference TRBV11-3 and TRBJ2-3, is EAGVVQSPRYKIIEKKQPVAFWCNPISGHNTLYWYLQNLGQGPELLIRYENEEAVDDSQLPKDRFSAERLKGVDSTLKIQPAELGDSAVYLCASSSRHGQGRTDTQYFGPGTRLTVL.

This clonotype turned up a few times. CDR3 coding DNA: TGCAGTGCCGGACTAGCGGGGGGGCCCGATACGCAGTATTTT. It yields the protein CSAGLAGGPDTQYF. V usage is TRBV20-1 and J usage is TRBJ2-3; 15 positions match TRBD2. From germline, CDR1 is DFQATT and CDR2 SNEGSKA (reference sequence). The CDR3 is 14 residues long. With V trimmed by 6 bases and J by 6 bases, 4 bases remained unmatched.